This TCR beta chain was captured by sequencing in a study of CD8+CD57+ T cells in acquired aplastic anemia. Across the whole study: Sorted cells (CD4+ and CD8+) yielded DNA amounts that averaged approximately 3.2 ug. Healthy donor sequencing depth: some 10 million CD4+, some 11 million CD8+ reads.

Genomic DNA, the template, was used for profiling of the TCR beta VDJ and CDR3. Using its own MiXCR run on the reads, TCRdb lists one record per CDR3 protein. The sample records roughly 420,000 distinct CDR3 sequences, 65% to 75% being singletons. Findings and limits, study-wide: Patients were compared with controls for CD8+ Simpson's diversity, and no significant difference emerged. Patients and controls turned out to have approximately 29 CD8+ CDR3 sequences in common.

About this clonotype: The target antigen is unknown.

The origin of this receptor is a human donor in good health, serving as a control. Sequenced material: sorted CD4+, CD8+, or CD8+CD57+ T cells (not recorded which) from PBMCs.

The CDR3 loop is CASSESGMDPTYEQYF. The CDR3 nucleotides read TGTGCCAGCAGTGAATCAGGGATGGACCCGACCTACGAGCAGTACTTC. J is TRBJ2-7 and V is TRBV2; possibly TRBD1 for D (5 bases). The V gene lost 2 bases and the J gene lost 2 bases, with 16 bases spanning the gap. Germline lookup yields CDR1 SNHLY and CDR2 FYNNEI. The CDR3 is 16 amino acids.